Listed here are 13 T cell receptor beta chains from one sample, sequenced in a study of blood T cell repertoires in COVID-19 (dated by TCRdb to 2018 to 2021). Library generation was performed with the immunoSEQ multiplex PCR assay. Here the immuneACCESS table is served through TCRdb, limited to in-frame sequences with V and J called. Missing clones are a known gap in these copies; in checked studies unresolved V genes cover under half, and the rest lacks a known reason. This sample gives 130,000 to 150,000 clones in total; 84% of them show up just once. The ten top clones hold roughly 6.5% of the sample. The sequenced sample consisted of peripheral blood. These receptors all come from a human donor in a cohort sampled during active COVID-19.

The chain couples TRBV3-1 (or the pseudogene TRBV3-2) to TRBJ1-6; D perhaps matches TRBD1 (5 bases). V was shortened by 7 bases and J by 8 bases, with 12 bases between the two germline ends. There are 13 residues in the CDR3. CDR1 is LGHDT, CDR2 YNNKEL, per germline (reference sequence). CDR3 protein: CASTGTGDSPLHF. The CDR3 DNA follows: TGTGCCAGCACTGGGACGGGGGATTCACCCCTCCACTTT.

The sample holds one count of this clone. The J gene is TRBJ2-3, the V gene TRBV4-3; perhaps TRBD2 as D (6 bases). This CDR3 region has 13 residues. Germline V gene data show CDR1 as LGHNA and CDR2 as YSLEER. V was shortened by 4 bases and J by 5 bases, with 10 bases between the two germline ends. This CDR3 is CASSPGEVDTQYF. DNA for the CDR3: TGCGCCAGCAGCCCCGGGGAGGTAGATACGCAGTATTTT.

This clone was picked up one time. The J gene is TRBJ1-3, the V gene TRBV10-1, with D uncertain. Germline loops: CDR1 WNHNN, CDR2 SYGVQD (reference sequence). The CDR3 runs 14 residues. V lost 9 bases, J lost 3 bases, and 15 bases lay in between. The CDR3 region is CARATIDFGNTIYF. CDR3 DNA: TGCGCCAGGGCAACAATTGACTTTGGAAACACCATATATTTT.

The rearrangement uses TRBV19 and TRBJ1-3; no reliable D call. This CDR3 has 15 residues. Trimming took 4 bases from V and 4 from J, leaving 14 bases between them. The germline V gene has CDR1 LNHDA and CDR2 SQIVND (reference sequence). CDR3 region: CASSKTGGRGNTIYF. DNA for the CDR3: TGTGCCAGTAGTAAGACTGGAGGTCGGGGAAACACCATATATTTT.

This CDR3 reads CASSPGTSGGGDTQYF. The CDR3 DNA is TGTGCCAGCAGCCCAGGGACTAGCGGGGGAGGTGATACGCAGTATTTT. V gene TRBV9 combines with J gene TRBJ2-3, with 14 bases that match TRBD2. Germline V gives CDR1 SGDLS, CDR2 YYNGEE. The CDR3 is 16 residues long. Losses at the gene ends were 4 bases for V and 6 bases for J; bases not matched to a gene: 7.

V and J are TRBV6-5 and TRBJ1-1; D ambiguous. The CDR3 is made up of 14 amino acids. Germline CDR1 reads MNHEY; CDR2 reads SVGAGI. Deletions cut 2 bases from V and 4 bases from J, with 11 bases between. The DNA for the CDR3 is TGTGCCAGCAGTTACGTACGCGATAGCACTGAAGCTTTCTTT. Protein sequence: CASSYVRDSTEAFF.

This sequence joins TRBV28 and TRBJ2-3, with 7 bases identical to TRBD2. The CDR3 runs 16 residues. Germline V gene lookup returns CDR1 MDHEN and CDR2 SYDVKM. The V and J ends lost 3 bases and 0 bases, in that order; junction bases with no gene match: 6. The CDR3 region is CASSLVRRGSTDTQYF. CDR3 nucleotides: TGTGCCAGCAGTTTGGTACGGCGGGGGAGCACAGATACGCAGTATTTT.

The chain links TRBV10-2 to TRBJ2-2, with D perhaps TRBD2 (6 bases). In germline, CDR1 is WSHSY, CDR2 SAAADI. The CDR3 length is 16 residues. The V end was cut by 0 bases, the J end by 1 base, with 9 bases between. In DNA form, the CDR3 reads TGCGCCAGCAGTGAGTCAGGCGGGGTGAACACCGGGGAGCTGTTTTTT. Translating it yields CASSESGGVNTGELFF.

The rearrangement uses TRBV5-1 and TRBJ1-3; D uncertain. V was cut by 2 bases and J by 0 bases, with 12 bases left in between. Per the germline V gene, CDR1 is SGHRS and CDR2 is YFSETQ. The CDR3 length is 16 residues. The CDR3 region is CASSFKEANSGNTIYF. The CDR3 coding sequence is TGCGCCAGCAGCTTTAAGGAGGCTAACTCTGGAAACACCATATATTTT.

CDR3 protein: CASSQEGPSGGSIYEQYF. In DNA form, the CDR3 reads TGTGCCAGCAGCCAAGAGGGGCCTAGCGGGGGGTCTATCTACGAGCAGTACTTC. The chain carries TRBV4-2 and TRBJ2-7; TRBD2 aligns across 11 bases. The junction had 10 bases not matched to a gene; V was cut back by 0 bases and J by 3 bases. The CDR3 extends over 18 amino acids. Germline V gives CDR1 LGHNA, CDR2 YNFKEQ.

The chain links TRBV18 to TRBJ1-4; D perhaps matches TRBD1 (5 bases). Trimming cost V 3 bases and J 6 bases, with 11 bases left between them. The CDR3 sequence is 14 residues long. Germline V gene sequence: CDR1 KGHSH, CDR2 LQKENI. CDR3 coding DNA: TGTGCCAGCTCACCGAAGGGGAAGGATGAAAAACTGTTTTTT. Translating it yields CASSPKGKDEKLFF.

V usage is TRBV6-5 and J usage is TRBJ1-2; D is ambiguous. Germline CDR1 MNHEY, CDR2 SVGAGI. With 4 bases removed from V and 6 bases from J, the gap between germline ends came to 15 bases. The CDR3 spans 14 residues. The CDR3 DNA reads TGTGCCAGCAGTTCGTTCGGCGGCTCCGATGGCTACACCTTC. Translated: CASSSFGGSDGYTF.

The chain employs TRBV3-1 (or the pseudogene TRBV3-2) and TRBJ2-1, with D possibly being TRBD1 (5 bases). The germline V gene encodes CDR1 LGHDT and CDR2 YNNKEL (reference sequence). The V gene lost 6 bases and the J gene lost 2 bases, with 17 bases spanning the gap. The CDR3 has 16 amino acids. The CDR3, as DNA: TGTGCCAGCAGGCCGTTAATAGGGGCGACCTACAATGAGCAGTTCTTC. It encodes CASRPLIGATYNEQFF.